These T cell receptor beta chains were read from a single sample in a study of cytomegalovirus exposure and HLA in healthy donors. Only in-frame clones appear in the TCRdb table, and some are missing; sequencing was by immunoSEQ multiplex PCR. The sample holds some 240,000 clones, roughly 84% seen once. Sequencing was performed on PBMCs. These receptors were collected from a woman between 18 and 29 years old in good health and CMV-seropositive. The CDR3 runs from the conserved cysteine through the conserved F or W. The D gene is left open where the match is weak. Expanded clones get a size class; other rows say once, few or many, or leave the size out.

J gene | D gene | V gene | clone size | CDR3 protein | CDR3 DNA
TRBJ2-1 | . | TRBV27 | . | CASSLKASRGEQFF | TGTGCCAGCAGTTTAAAGGCCAGCAGGGGTGAGCAGTTCTTC
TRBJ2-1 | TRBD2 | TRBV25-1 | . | CASSVASGGGGYNEQFF | TGTGCCAGCAGTGTAGCTAGCGGGGGGGGTGGCTACAATGAGCAGTTCTTC
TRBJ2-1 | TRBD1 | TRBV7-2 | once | CASSYGQGAHEQFF | TGTGCCAGCAGCTACGGACAGGGGGCACATGAGCAGTTCTTC
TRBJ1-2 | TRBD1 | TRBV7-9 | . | CASSLVRDRVGGYTF | TGTGCCAGCAGCTTAGTCCGGGACAGGGTAGGCGGCTACACCTTC
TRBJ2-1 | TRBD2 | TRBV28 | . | CASSFRVAGWGNEQFF | TGTGCCAGCAGTTTCCGAGTAGCGGGTTGGGGCAATGAGCAGTTCTTC
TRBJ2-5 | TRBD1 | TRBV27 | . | CASSPLQGIEETQYF | TGTGCCAGCAGTCCTCTACAGGGGATTGAGGAGACCCAGTACTTC
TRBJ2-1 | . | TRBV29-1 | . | CSVDRKGTYNEQFF | TGCAGCGTTGATCGGAAGGGGACCTACAATGAGCAGTTCTTC
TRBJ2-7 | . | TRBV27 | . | CASSLSAGYYEQYF | TGTGCCAGCAGTTTATCCGCAGGGTACTACGAGCAGTACTTC
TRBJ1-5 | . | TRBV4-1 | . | CASSPGPWGGGGQPQHF | TGCGCCAGCAGCCCAGGGCCGTGGGGGGGCGGAGGTCAGCCCCAGCATTTT
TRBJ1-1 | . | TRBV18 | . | CASSSDTNTEAFF | TGTGCCAGCTCATCGGACACGAACACTGAAGCTTTCTTT
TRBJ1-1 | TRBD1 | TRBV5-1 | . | CASSLGTGTNTEAFF | TGCGCCAGCAGCCTGGGGACAGGGACAAACACTGAAGCTTTCTTT
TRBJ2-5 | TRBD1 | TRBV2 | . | CASSPRDREGETQYF | TGTGCCAGCAGCCCACGGGACAGGGAGGGAGAGACCCAGTACTTC